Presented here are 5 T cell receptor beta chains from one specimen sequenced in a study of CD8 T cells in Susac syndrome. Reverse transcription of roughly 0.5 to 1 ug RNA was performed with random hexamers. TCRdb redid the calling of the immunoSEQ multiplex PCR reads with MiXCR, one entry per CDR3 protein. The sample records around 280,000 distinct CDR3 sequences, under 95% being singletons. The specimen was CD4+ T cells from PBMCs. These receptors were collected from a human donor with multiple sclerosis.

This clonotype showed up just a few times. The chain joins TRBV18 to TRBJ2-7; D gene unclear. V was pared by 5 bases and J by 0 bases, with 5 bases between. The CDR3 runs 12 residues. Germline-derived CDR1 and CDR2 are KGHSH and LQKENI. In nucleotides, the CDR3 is TGTGCCAGCTCATCCAACTCCTACGAGCAGTACTTC. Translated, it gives CASSSNSYEQYF.

The CDR3 bases are TGTGCCAGCAGTCCTACTAGAGCAGGGGAGACCCAGTACTTC. Translating it yields CASSPTRAGETQYF. V usage is TRBV3-1 and J usage is TRBJ2-5; D may correspond to TRBD1 or TRBD2 (5 bases each). CDR3 size: 14 residues. The V gene's germline CDR1 is LGHDT and CDR2 YNNKEL (reference sequence). V was clipped by 6 bases and J by 5 bases, with 16 bases between them.

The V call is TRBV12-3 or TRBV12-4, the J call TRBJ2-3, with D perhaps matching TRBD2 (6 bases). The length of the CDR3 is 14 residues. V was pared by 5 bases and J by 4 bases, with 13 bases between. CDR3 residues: CASSARLDSDTQYF. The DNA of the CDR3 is TGTGCCAGCAGTGCAAGACTAGACTCAGATACGCAGTATTTT.

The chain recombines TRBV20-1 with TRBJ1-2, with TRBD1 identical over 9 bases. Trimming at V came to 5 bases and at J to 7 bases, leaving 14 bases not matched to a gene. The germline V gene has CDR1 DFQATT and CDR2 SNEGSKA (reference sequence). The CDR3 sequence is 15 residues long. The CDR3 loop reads CSAGPARDREGGYTF. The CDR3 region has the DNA TGCAGTGCTGGTCCCGCACGGGACAGGGAGGGTGGCTACACCTTC.

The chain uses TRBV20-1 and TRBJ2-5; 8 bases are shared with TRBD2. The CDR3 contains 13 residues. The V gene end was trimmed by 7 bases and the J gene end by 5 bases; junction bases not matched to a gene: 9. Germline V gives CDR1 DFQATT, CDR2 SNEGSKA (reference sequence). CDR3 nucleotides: TGCAGTGGAATAGGGACTAGTAGGGAGACCCAGTACTTC. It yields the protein CSGIGTSRETQYF.